The 30 T cell receptor beta chains below come from one sample, sequenced in a study of technical replicates of blood from a few donors (TCRdb year 2017). Library preparation employed the immunoSEQ multiplex PCR assay. The table comes from immuneACCESS by way of TCRdb, which keeps in-frame sequences with V and J called. Part of the clones is missing from these tables; in studies checked, under half for an unresolved V gene and the rest for unknown reasons. The sample yields over 50,000 clones; less than 95% were counted once. 0.22% of the sample rests with the top ten. Material: T cells isolated from PBMCs. Every receptor here comes from a human donor in good health.

The chain joins TRBV14 to TRBJ1-2, with D possibly TRBD1 on 5 matching bases. CDR1 SGHDN and CDR2 FVKESK come from the germline V gene. CDR3 size: 16 residues. V was clipped by 1 base and J by 3 bases, with 15 bases between them. The CDR3 loop reads CASSQVYLDSYYGYTF. DNA of the CDR3: TGTGCCAGCAGCCAAGTTTACCTCGACAGTTACTATGGCTACACCTTC.

This chain connects TRBV5-4 to TRBJ2-7; 9 bases are shared with TRBD2. The CDR3 consists of 16 residues. The trim removed 0 bases at V and 2 bases at J, leaving 6 bases unmatched. Germline V gene sequence: CDR1 SGHNT, CDR2 YYREEE (reference sequence). CDR3 amino acids: CASSLGGLAETYEQYF. The CDR3 bases are TGTGCCAGCAGCTTGGGGGGACTAGCAGAAACCTACGAGCAGTACTTC.

This chain uses TRBV9 with TRBJ1-1, with TRBD1 as a possible D gene (6 bases). V was trimmed by 3 bases and J by 1 base, leaving 10 bases between them. Germline values: CDR1 SGDLS, CDR2 YYNGEE. The CDR3 runs 14 residues. The CDR3 reads CASSEWTANTEAFF. CDR3 coding DNA: TGTGCCAGCAGCGAGTGGACAGCGAACACTGAAGCTTTCTTT.

The CDR3 spells CATSRDRGRVTEAFF. The CDR3 DNA follows: TGTGCCACCAGCAGAGACCGAGGGAGGGTCACTGAAGCTTTCTTT. V and J are TRBV15 and TRBJ1-1; D uncertain. CDR3 size: 15 residues. Germline V CDR1 and CDR2: LNHNV, YYDKDF (reference sequence). Trimming took off 0 bases at V and 4 bases at J, with 12 bases between the two ends.

The gene calls are TRBV7-2 and TRBJ2-1; D is possibly TRBD2 (5 bases). The germline CDR1 and CDR2 sequences are SGHTA and FQGNSA. Between the trimmed V and J ends, which lost 8 bases and 3 bases, there was a span of 11 bases. This CDR3 comprises 13 residues. CDR3 sequence: CASLRAGYNEQFF. The CDR3 bases are TGTGCCAGCCTGCGGGCCGGCTACAATGAGCAGTTCTTC.

The chain employs TRBV6-6 and TRBJ2-5; 9 nucleotides match TRBD1. Germline V gene data show CDR1 as MNHNY and CDR2 as SVGAGI (reference sequence). CDR3 size: 14 residues. V was pared by 5 bases and J by 5 bases, with 6 bases of the junction left unmatched. The CDR3 sequence is CASSTGGASETQYF. CDR3 nucleotides: TGTGCCAGCAGTACAGGGGGCGCCTCGGAGACCCAGTACTTC.

The chain uses TRBV11-3 and TRBJ2-1; a possible D gene is TRBD1 (5 bases). CDR1 and CDR2 from the germline V gene are SGHNT and YENEEA. This CDR3 spans 15 amino acids. Trimming shortened V by 0 bases and J by 2 bases, and 8 bases separated the two germline ends. CDR3 nucleotides: TGTGCCAGCAGCTTAGATAGGGGAACCTACAATGAGCAGTTCTTC. This encodes CASSLDRGTYNEQFF.

This chain links TRBV28 with TRBJ2-5; TRBD1 agrees at 9 bases. The CDR3 loop spans 14 amino acids. From germline, CDR1 is MDHEN and CDR2 SYDVKM. The V and J ends lost 8 bases and 5 bases, in that order; junction bases with no gene match: 9. CDR3 DNA: TGTGCCAGCCAAGACAGGGGGTCATGGGAGACCCAGTACTTC. The encoded protein is CASQDRGSWETQYF.

The chain employs TRBV28 and TRBJ1-5; no firm D call. The CDR3 covers 15 residues. With 6 bases removed from V and 5 bases from J, the gap between germline ends came to 17 bases. Germline V gives CDR1 MDHEN, CDR2 SYDVKM. The CDR3 sequence is CASRSPVGDDQPQHF. DNA of the CDR3: TGTGCCAGCAGAAGTCCGGTCGGAGACGATCAGCCCCAGCATTTT. The entire variable domain, with the rest obtained from reference TRBV28 and TRBJ1-5, is as follows: DVKVTQSSRYLVKRTGEKVFLECVQDMDHENMFWYRQDPGLGLRLIYFSYDVKMKEKGDIPEGYSVSREKKERFSLILESASTNQTSMYLCASRSPVGDDQPQHFGDGTRLSIL.

This chain links TRBV15 with TRBJ2-3; the D is unclear. Looked up from germline, CDR1 is LNHNV and CDR2 is YYDKDF (reference sequence). This CDR3 is 15 amino acids long. Trimming pared 6 bases from V and 0 bases from J, leaving 13 bases between. The CDR3 nucleotides are TGTGCCACCAGTCCCTCTCTGACTAGCACAGATACGCAGTATTTT. As protein: CATSPSLTSTDTQYF.

J is TRBJ2-1 and V is TRBV6-5; 9 positions agree with TRBD1. From germline, CDR1 is MNHEY and CDR2 SVGAGI. J gave up 2 bases and V 6 bases, and 5 bases lay outside the gene matches. The CDR3 covers 15 residues. The CDR3 spells CASSRQGVAYNEQFF. The CDR3 nucleotides read TGTGCCAGCAGCCGACAGGGGGTTGCCTACAATGAGCAGTTCTTC.

The gene calls are TRBV7-9 and TRBJ2-7, with 12 bases fitting TRBD2. This CDR3 is 18 amino acids long. Unmatched junction bases numbered 11, after V lost 0 bases and J lost 5 bases. Germline V CDR1 and CDR2: SEHNR, FQNEAQ (reference sequence). The CDR3 coding sequence is TGTGCCAGCAGCTTAGCGTCCCCCAGACTAGCGGGAGTCCACGAGCAGTACTTC. Amino acids: CASSLASPRLAGVHEQYF.

The chain combines TRBV5-1 with TRBJ2-2; the match to TRBD1 covers 9 bases. CDR1 is SGHRS, CDR2 YFSETQ, per germline. Trimming took 7 bases from V and 5 from J; bases not matched to a gene: 9. The CDR3 runs 15 residues. CDR3 DNA sequence: TGCGCCAGCGCCGGGACAGGGATCGAAACCGGGGAGCTGTTTTTT. The encoded protein is CASAGTGIETGELFF.

The chain combines TRBV18 with TRBJ2-7, with 12 nucleotides matching TRBD2. CDR1 and CDR2 (germline): KGHSH, LQKENI. CDR3 length equals 16 residues. Trimming at V came to 6 bases and at J to 6 bases, leaving 12 bases not matched to a gene. The CDR3 is CASSPRTTSGSSEQYF. The CDR3 DNA sequence: TGTGCCAGCTCCCCAAGGACGACTAGCGGGAGTTCCGAGCAGTACTTC.

V usage is TRBV29-1 and J usage is TRBJ2-3; D uncertain. The V gene lost 6 bases and the J gene lost 2 bases, with 6 bases spanning the gap. This CDR3 has 11 amino acids. The germline V gene encodes CDR1 SQVTM and CDR2 ANQGSEA. This chain's CDR3 is CSVDSTDTQYF. The DNA for the CDR3 is TGCAGCGTAGACTCCACAGATACGCAGTATTTT.

The chain joins TRBV7-9 to TRBJ1-2; 8 nucleotides agree with TRBD1. Germline V gene data show CDR1 as SEHNR and CDR2 as FQNEAQ (reference sequence). This CDR3 contains 16 residues. Trimming cost V 5 bases and J 6 bases; bases outside gene matches: 14. The CDR3 DNA is TGTGCCAGCAGCCTACCGGACAGGGACAATCCCAATGGCTACACCTTC. Residues: CASSLPDRDNPNGYTF.

V gene TRBV11-2 combines with J gene TRBJ2-7; 8 bases align to TRBD1. V shed 3 bases, J shed 7 bases, and the junction held 8 bases outside the gene matches. Germline V gene data show CDR1 as SGHAT and CDR2 as FQNNGV. This CDR3 has 14 residues. The CDR3 reads CASSLLDRAREQYF. CDR3 nucleotide sequence: TGTGCCAGCAGCTTGTTGGACAGGGCGAGGGAGCAGTACTTC. Supplemented by reference TRBV11-2 and TRBJ2-7, the full variable domain reads EAGVAQSPRYKIIEKRQSVAFWCNPISGHATLYWYQQILGQGPKLLIQFQNNGVVDDSQLPKDRFSAERLKGVDSTLKIQPAKLEDSAVYLCASSLLDRAREQYFGPGTRLTVT.

J is TRBJ2-3 and V is TRBV9; tentatively, D is TRBD1 (5 bases). This CDR3 region has 15 residues. V lost 3 bases and J lost 2, with 13 bases in between. From germline, CDR1 is SGDLS and CDR2 YYNGEE. The CDR3 sequence: CASSAEDRYTDTQYF. DNA of the CDR3: TGTGCCAGCAGCGCCGAAGACAGATACACAGATACGCAGTATTTT.

The V and J genes are TRBV5-1 and TRBJ2-3; weak D call: TRBD1 (6 bases). This CDR3 spans 17 amino acids. V lost 0 bases, J lost 0 bases, and 14 bases lay in between. The germline gives CDR1 SGHRS, CDR2 YFSETQ. The CDR3: CASSLGTGTTSTDTQYF. The CDR3 nucleotides are TGCGCCAGCAGCTTGGGAACCGGGACAACTAGCACAGATACGCAGTATTTT.

This sequence joins TRBV15 and TRBJ2-7; D possibly corresponds to TRBD2 (5 bases). This CDR3 is built from 12 residues. Germline CDR1 LNHNV, CDR2 YYDKDF (reference sequence). Trimming stripped 8 bases from V and 9 bases from J, with 17 bases between. CDR3 sequence (DNA): TGTGCCACCTGGCGGGTGGGGTCTGCGCAGTACTTC. This gives the protein CATWRVGSAQYF.

The genes are TRBV9 and TRBJ1-4, with TRBD1 matching 8 bases. With V trimmed by 4 bases and J by 5 bases, 10 bases remained unmatched. The CDR3 sequence is 16 residues long. The germline CDR1 and CDR2 sequences are SGDLS and YYNGEE. CDR3 protein: CASSPTRGTGNEKLFF. As DNA, the CDR3 is TGTGCCAGCAGCCCAACGCGAGGGACAGGAAATGAAAAACTGTTTTTT.

The chain employs TRBV18 and TRBJ2-7; D is possibly TRBD1 (6 bases). Germline assignment: CDR1 KGHSH and CDR2 LQKENI. The CDR3 extends over 14 amino acids. The V end lost 2 bases, the J end lost 3 bases, and 11 bases lay between the germline ends. CDR3 in DNA: TGTGCCAGCTCACCAGGGCAGGGGCACTACGAGCAGTACTTC. This gives the protein CASSPGQGHYEQYF. The whole variable domain, remainder taken from reference TRBV18 and TRBJ2-7, is NAGVMQNPRHLVRRRGQEARLRCSPMKGHSHVYWYRQLPEEGLKFMVYLQKENIIDESGMPKERFSAEFPKEGPSILRIQQVVRGDSAAYFCASSPGQGHYEQYFGPGTRLTVT.

J is TRBJ2-7 and V is TRBV5-5, with a possible D match to TRBD1 (7 bases). Trimming left V 4 bases short and J 4 bases short, with 21 bases between. Germline CDR1 reads SGHKS; CDR2 reads YYEKEE (reference sequence). The CDR3 contains 16 residues. In DNA, the CDR3 is TGTGCCAGCAGCCCTGGAGGGGGCGCAACCCAATACGAGCAGTACTTC. Translation gives CASSPGGGATQYEQYF.

This rearrangement joins TRBV7-9 to TRBJ1-2; 10 bases match TRBD1. Germline V gives CDR1 SEHNR, CDR2 FQNEAQ (reference sequence). Trimming took 2 bases from V and 6 from J; bases not matched to a gene: 6. This CDR3 spans 15 amino acids. The CDR3 is CASSLPTGGVHGYTF. CDR3 sequence (DNA): TGTGCCAGCAGCTTACCGACAGGGGGCGTCCATGGCTACACCTTC.

This chain connects TRBV5-1 to TRBJ2-2; TRBD1 might be the D (7 bases). The germline V and J ends were trimmed by 4 bases and 4 bases, with 17 bases remaining between them. The CDR3 covers 16 residues. CDR1 SGHRS and CDR2 YFSETQ come from the germline V gene. The CDR3 reads CASSRDRAGSTGELFF. The CDR3 DNA sequence: TGCGCCAGCAGCCGCGACAGGGCGGGGAGCACCGGGGAGCTGTTTTTT.

The chain joins TRBV6-5 to TRBJ2-1; 10 nucleotides line up with TRBD2. J gave up 3 bases and V 4 bases, and 0 bases lay outside the gene matches. The CDR3 is made up of 14 amino acids. The germline V gene encodes CDR1 MNHEY and CDR2 SVGAGI. The CDR3 is CASSLAGGYNEQFF. In DNA form, the CDR3 reads TGTGCCAGCAGTTTAGCGGGGGGCTACAATGAGCAGTTCTTC.

This clone appeared a single time. The V and J genes are TRBV15 and TRBJ1-2, with 9 bases matching TRBD1. CDR1 and CDR2 from the germline V gene are LNHNV and YYDKDF (reference sequence). This CDR3 is built from 17 residues. V dropped 0 bases and J dropped 2; count of bases not matched to a gene: 7. CDR3 residues: CATSRDLQGARNYGYTF. CDR3 nucleotide sequence: TGTGCCACCAGCAGAGATCTACAGGGGGCGAGGAACTATGGCTACACCTTC.

This chain uses TRBV5-1 with TRBJ2-6, with 10 bases lining up with TRBD1. The CDR3 length is 18 residues. From germline, CDR1 is SGHRS and CDR2 YFSETQ. Losses at the gene ends were 2 bases for V and 0 bases for J; bases not matched to a gene: 5. CDR3 in amino acids: CASSFFGTGVSGANVLTF. CDR3 in DNA: TGCGCCAGCAGCTTCTTTGGGACAGGGGTCTCTGGGGCCAACGTCCTGACTTTC.

A single count supports this clone. The CDR3 region is CASSLTGTGNNEQFF. The CDR3 DNA is TGTGCCAGCAGTCTGACCGGGACAGGGAACAATGAGCAGTTCTTC. The rearrangement links TRBV28 to TRBJ2-1; 9 bases line up with TRBD1. The CDR3 loop spans 15 amino acids. Germline V lookup: CDR1 MDHEN, CDR2 SYDVKM. Trimming took 5 bases from V and 5 from J; bases not matched to a gene: 7.

The rearrangement links TRBV5-6 to TRBJ2-7, with D unclear. There are 11 residues in the CDR3. With 4 bases removed from V and 2 bases from J, the gap between germline ends came to 4 bases. Looked up from germline, CDR1 is SGHDT and CDR2 is YYEEEE. CDR3 loop: CASSHAYEQYF. CDR3 DNA sequence: TGTGCCAGCAGCCATGCCTACGAGCAGTACTTC.